The entry that follows covers one TCR beta chain sequence. Its antigen remains unknown. This specimen comes from a study of T cells in Graves' hyperthyroidism and ophthalmopathy. Study findings and constraints: Ophthalmopathy cases were set apart from stable hyperthyroidism by a 13 V-J model.

From germline, CDR1 is SNHLY and CDR2 FYNNEI. The CDR3 is 12 amino acids. Trimming left V 3 bases short and J 2 bases short, with 5 bases between. Stable Graves' hyperthyroidism meant no ophthalmopathy progression within 18 months. Uncontrolled infection, other autoimmune disease, pregnancy or lactation barred patients from enrollment. Using RNA transcripts as the source, TCR beta CDR3 regions were amplified. HTBI primers drove first-round RT-PCR of the TCR CDR3. TCRdb called the multiplex PCR reads again in MiXCR, with one record for every CDR3 protein. There are 350,000 to 450,000 distinct CDR3 sequences in the sample; about 14% occur only once, and about 11% lies in the top ten.

This rearrangement joins TRBV2 to TRBJ2-7; no reliable D call. The sequence was collected from a woman aged 55-70 years with Graves' hyperthyroidism. Input material: blood. In DNA, the CDR3 is TGTGCCAGCAGTGATTCCCCCTACGAGCAGTACTTC. As protein: CASSDSPYEQYF.